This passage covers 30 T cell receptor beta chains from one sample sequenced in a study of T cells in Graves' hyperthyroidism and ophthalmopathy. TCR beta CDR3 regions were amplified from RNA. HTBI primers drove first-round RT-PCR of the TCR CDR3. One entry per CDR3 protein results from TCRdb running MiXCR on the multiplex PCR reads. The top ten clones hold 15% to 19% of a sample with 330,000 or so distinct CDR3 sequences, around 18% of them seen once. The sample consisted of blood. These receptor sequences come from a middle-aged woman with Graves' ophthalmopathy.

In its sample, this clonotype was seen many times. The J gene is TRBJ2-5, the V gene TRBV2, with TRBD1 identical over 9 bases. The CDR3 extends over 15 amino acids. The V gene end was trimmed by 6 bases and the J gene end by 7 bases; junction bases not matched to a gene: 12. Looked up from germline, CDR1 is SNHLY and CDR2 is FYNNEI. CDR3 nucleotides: TGTGCCAGCAGGGGACAGGGAGGAAACTATGGGACCCAGTACTTC. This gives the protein CASRGQGGNYGTQYF.

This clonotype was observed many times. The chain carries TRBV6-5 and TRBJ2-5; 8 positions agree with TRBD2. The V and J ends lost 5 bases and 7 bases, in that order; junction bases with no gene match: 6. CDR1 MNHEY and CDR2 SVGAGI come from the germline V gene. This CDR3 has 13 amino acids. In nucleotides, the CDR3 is TGTGCCAGCAGTCGCCGGGAGGGGGGGACCCAGTACTTC. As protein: CASSRREGGTQYF.

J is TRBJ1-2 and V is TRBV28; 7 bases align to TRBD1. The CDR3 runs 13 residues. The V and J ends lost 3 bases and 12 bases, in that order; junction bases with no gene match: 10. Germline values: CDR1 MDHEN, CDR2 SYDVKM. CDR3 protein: CASSFSLGGRDTF. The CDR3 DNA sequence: TGTGCCAGCAGTTTTAGTCTAGGGGGCCGAGACACCTTC.

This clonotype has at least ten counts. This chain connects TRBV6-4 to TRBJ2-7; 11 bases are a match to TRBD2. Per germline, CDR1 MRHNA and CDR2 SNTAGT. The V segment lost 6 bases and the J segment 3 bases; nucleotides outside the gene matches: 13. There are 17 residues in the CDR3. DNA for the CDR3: TGTGCCAGCAGCCCTGTTGGGGGGCTAGCGGGAGGCTACGAGCAGTACTTC. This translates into CASSPVGGLAGGYEQYF.

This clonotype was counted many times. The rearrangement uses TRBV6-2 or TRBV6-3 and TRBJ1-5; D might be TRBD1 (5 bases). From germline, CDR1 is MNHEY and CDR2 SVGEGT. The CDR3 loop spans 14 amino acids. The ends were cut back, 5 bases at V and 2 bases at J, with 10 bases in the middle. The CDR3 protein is CASSAGYGNQPQHF. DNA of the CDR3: TGTGCCAGCAGTGCAGGGTATGGCAATCAGCCCCAGCATTTT.

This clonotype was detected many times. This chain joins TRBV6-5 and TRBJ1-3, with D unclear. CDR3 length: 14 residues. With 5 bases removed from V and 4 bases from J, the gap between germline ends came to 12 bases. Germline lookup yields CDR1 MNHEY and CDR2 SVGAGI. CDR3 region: CASSHHPGGNTIYF. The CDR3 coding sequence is TGTGCCAGCAGTCACCACCCGGGGGGAAACACCATATATTTT.

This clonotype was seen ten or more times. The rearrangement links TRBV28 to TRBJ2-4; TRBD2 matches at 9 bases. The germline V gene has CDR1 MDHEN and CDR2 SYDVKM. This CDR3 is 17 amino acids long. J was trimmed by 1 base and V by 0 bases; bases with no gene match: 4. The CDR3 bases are TGTGCCAGCAGTTTATGGAGCGGGAGGTATGCCAAAAACATTCAGTACTTC. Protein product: CASSLWSGRYAKNIQYF. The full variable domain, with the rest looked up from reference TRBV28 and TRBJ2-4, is DVKVTQSSRYLVKRTGEKVFLECVQDMDHENMFWYRQDPGLGLRLIYFSYDVKMKEKGDIPEGYSVSREKKERFSLILESASTNQTSMYLCASSLWSGRYAKNIQYFGAGTRLSVL.

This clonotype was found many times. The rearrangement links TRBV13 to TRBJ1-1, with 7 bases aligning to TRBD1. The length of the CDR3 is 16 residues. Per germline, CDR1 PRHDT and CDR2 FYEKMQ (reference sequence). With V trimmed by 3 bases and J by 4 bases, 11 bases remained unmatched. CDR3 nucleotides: TGTGCCAGCAGCTTCAATAGGGGGGACAGTCGCACTGAAGCTTTCTTT. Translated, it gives CASSFNRGDSRTEAFF.

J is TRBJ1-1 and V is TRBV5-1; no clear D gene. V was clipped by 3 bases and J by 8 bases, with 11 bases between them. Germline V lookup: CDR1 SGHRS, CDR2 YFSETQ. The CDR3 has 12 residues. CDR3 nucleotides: TGCGCCAGCAGCTCGGGCAGGTTGGAAGCTTTCTTT. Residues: CASSSGRLEAFF.

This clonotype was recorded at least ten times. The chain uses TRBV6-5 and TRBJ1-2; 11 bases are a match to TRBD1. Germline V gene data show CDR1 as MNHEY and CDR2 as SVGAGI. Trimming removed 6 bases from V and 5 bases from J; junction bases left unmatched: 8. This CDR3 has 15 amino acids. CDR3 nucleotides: TGTGCCAGCAGCGGCCGGGACAGGGGGGGATATGGCTACACCTTC. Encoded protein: CASSGRDRGGYGYTF.

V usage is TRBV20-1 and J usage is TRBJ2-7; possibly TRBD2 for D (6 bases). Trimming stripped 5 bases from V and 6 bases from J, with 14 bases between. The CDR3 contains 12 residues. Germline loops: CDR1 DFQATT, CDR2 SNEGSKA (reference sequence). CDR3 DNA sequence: TGCAGTGCTGGGGGGACCCGGGGCGAGCAGTACTTC. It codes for CSAGGTRGEQYF.

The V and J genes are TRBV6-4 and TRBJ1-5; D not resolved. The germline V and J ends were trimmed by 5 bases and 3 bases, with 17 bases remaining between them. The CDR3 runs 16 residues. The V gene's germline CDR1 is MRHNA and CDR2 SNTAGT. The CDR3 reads CASSRTRDGYNQPQHF. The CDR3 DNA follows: TGTGCCAGCAGTCGTACCCGAGACGGATACAATCAGCCCCAGCATTTT.

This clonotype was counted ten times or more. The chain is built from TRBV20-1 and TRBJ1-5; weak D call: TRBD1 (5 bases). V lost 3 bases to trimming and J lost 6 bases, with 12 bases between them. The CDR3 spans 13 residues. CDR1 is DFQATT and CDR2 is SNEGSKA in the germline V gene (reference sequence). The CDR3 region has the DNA TGCAGTGCTAGCCGAGGGGTTCGTCAGCCCCAGCATTTT. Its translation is CSASRGVRQPQHF.

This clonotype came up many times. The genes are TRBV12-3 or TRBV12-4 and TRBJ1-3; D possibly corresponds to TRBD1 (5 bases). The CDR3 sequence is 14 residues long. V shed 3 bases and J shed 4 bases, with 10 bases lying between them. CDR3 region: CASSFEDMGNTIYF. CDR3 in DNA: TGTGCCAGCAGTTTTGAGGACATGGGAAACACCATATATTTT.

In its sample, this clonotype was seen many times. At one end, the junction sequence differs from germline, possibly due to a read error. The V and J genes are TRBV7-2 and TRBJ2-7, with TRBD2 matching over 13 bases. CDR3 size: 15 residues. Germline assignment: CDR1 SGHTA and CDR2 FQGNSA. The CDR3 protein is CASSRAGLAGSAEDF. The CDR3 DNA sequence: TGTGCCAGCAGCAGGGCGGGACTAGCGGGGTCGGCGGAGGACTTC. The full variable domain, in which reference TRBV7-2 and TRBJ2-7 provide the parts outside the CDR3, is GAGVSQSPSNKVTEKGKDVELRCDPISGHTALYWYRQSLGQGLEFLIYFQGNSAPDKSGLPSDRFSAERTGGSVSTLTIQRTQQEDSAVYLCASSRAGLAGSAEDFGPGTRLTVT.

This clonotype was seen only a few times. CDR3 sequence (DNA): TGTGCCAGCACTCCGTCCCACTCCTACGAGCAGTACTTC. Translating gives CASTPSHSYEQYF. The chain recombines TRBV2 with TRBJ2-7; D unresolved. Germline values: CDR1 SNHLY, CDR2 FYNNEI. Trimming cost V 7 bases and J 0 bases, with 10 bases left between them. The CDR3 length is 13 residues.

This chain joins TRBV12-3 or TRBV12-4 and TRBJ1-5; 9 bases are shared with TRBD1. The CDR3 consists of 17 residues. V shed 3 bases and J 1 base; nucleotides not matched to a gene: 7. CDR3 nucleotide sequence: TGTGCCAGCAGTTTTGTGGGACAGGGTTTGAGCAATCAGCCCCAGCATTTT. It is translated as CASSFVGQGLSNQPQHF.

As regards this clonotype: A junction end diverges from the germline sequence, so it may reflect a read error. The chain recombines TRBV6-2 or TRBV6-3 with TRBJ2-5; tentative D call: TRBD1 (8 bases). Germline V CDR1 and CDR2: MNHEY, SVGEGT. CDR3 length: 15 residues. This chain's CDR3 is CASSATGGDQETQYF. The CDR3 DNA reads TGTGCTAGCAGTGCCACAGGGGGGGACCAAGAGACCCAGTACTTC.

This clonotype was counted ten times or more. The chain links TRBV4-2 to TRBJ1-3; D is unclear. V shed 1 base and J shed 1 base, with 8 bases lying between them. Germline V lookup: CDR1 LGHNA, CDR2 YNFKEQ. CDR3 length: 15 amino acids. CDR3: CASSQGGLSGNTIYF. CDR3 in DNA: TGTGCCAGCAGCCAAGGTGGGCTATCTGGAAACACCATATATTTT.

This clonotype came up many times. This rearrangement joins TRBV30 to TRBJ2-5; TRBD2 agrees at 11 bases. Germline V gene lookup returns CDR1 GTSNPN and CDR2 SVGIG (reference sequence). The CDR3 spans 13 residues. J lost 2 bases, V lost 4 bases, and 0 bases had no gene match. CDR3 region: CAWTSGGQETQYF. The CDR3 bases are TGTGCCTGGACTAGCGGGGGGCAAGAGACCCAGTACTTC.

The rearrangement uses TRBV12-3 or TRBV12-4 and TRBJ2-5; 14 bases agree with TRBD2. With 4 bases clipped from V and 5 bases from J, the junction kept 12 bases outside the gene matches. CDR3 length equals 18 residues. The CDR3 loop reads CASSSSRLAGGWRETQYF. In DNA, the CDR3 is TGTGCCAGCAGTTCCTCTCGACTAGCGGGGGGGTGGCGGGAGACCCAGTACTTC.

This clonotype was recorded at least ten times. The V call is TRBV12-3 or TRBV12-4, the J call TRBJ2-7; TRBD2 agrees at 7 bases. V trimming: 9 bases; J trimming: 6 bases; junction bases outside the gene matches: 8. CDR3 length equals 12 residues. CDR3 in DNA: TGTGCCAGTGAGGCGGGAGATGGCGAGCAGTACTTC. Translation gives CASEAGDGEQYF.

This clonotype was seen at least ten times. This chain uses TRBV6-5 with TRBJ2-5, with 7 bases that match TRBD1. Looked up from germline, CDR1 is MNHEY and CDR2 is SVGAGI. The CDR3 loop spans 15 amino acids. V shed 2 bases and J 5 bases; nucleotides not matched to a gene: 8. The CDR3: CASSYRDSLGETQYF. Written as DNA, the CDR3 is TGTGCCAGCAGTTACCGGGACAGTCTTGGGGAGACCCAGTACTTC.

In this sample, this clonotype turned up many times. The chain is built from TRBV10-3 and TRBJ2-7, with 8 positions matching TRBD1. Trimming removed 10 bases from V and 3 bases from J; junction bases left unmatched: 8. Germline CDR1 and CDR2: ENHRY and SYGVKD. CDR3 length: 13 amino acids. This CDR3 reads CATAPGQVYEQYF. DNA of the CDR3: TGTGCCACCGCCCCGGGACAGGTCTACGAGCAGTACTTC.

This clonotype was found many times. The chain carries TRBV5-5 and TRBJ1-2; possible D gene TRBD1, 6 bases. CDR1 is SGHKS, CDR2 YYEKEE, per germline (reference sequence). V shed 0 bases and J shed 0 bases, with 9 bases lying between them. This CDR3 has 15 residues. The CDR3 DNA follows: TGTGCCAGCAGCTTGGGTGGGGGGCCTAACTATGGCTACACCTTC. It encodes CASSLGGGPNYGYTF.

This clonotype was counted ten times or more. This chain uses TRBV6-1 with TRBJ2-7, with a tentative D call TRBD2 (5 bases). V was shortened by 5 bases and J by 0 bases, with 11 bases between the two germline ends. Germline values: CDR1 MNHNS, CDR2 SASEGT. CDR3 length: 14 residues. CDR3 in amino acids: CASSPLAGSYEQYF. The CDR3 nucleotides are TGTGCCAGCAGTCCTCTGGCGGGCTCCTACGAGCAGTACTTC.

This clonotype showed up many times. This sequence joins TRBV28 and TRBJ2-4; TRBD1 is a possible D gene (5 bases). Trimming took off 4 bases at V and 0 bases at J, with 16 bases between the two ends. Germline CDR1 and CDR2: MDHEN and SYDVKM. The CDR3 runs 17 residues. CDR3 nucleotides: TGTGCCAGCAGTTGGGAAGGGGCGAAGTTAGCCAAAAACATTCAGTACTTC. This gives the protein CASSWEGAKLAKNIQYF.

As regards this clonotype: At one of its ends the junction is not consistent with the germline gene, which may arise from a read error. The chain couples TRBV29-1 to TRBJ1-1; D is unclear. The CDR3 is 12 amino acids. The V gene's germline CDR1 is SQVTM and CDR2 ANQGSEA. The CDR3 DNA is TGCAGCGTTGATATGTCGGGCACTGAAGCTTCCTTT. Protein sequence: CSVDMSGTEASF.

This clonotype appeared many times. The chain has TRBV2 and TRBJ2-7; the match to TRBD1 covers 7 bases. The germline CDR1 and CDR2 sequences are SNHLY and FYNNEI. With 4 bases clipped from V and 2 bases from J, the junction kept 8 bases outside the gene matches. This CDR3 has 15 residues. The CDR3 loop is CASSVRQGDPYEQYF. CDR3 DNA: TGTGCCAGCAGTGTTAGGCAGGGGGACCCCTACGAGCAGTACTTC.

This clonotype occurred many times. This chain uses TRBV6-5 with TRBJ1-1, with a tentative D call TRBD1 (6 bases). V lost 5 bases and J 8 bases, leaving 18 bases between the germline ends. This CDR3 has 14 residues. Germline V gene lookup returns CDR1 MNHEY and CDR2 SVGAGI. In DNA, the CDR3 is TGTGCCAGCAGTCCAGTGGACAGTCCCAACGAAGCTTTCTTT. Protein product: CASSPVDSPNEAFF.